What follows are 14 T cell receptor beta chains derived from one specimen sequenced in a study of identical twins. TCRdb used MiXCR to reprocess the 5' RACE reads, holding one entry per CDR3 protein. Of about 530,000 distinct CDR3 sequences in the sample, around 15% are singletons; the top ten hold less than 0.5%. These same data were also listed under a study on yellow fever vaccine responses in identical twins.

The sequencing input was CD4+ T cells sorted from blood. The receptors were gathered from a woman younger than 30 in good health.

This clonotype was counted a few times. The chain combines TRBV10-1 with TRBJ2-3; 7 nucleotides match TRBD2. J gave up 1 base and V 8 bases, and 9 bases lay outside the gene matches. Germline lookup yields CDR1 WNHNN and CDR2 SYGVQD (reference sequence). This CDR3 is built from 15 residues. For the CDR3, the DNA is TGCGCCAGCTCAGAAGCGGGATTGGGCACAGATACGCAGTATTTT. It specifies CASSEAGLGTDTQYF.

The V and J genes are TRBV7-9 and TRBJ2-4; D is uncertain. The CDR3 consists of 13 residues. Per germline, CDR1 SEHNR and CDR2 FQNEAQ (reference sequence). The V end lost 0 bases, the J end lost 7 bases, and 7 bases lay between the germline ends. CDR3 in amino acids: CASSLAGWNIQYF. The CDR3 DNA sequence: TGTGCCAGCAGCTTAGCGGGATGGAACATTCAGTACTTC.

The chain recombines TRBV7-3 with TRBJ2-2; D not certain. The germline CDR1 and CDR2 sequences are SGHTA and FQGTGA. The ends were cut back, 0 bases at V and 1 base at J, with 9 bases in the middle. The CDR3 length is 16 residues. Here the CDR3 reads CASSLTVPWNTGELFF. CDR3 nucleotide sequence: TGTGCCAGCAGCTTAACCGTCCCGTGGAACACCGGGGAGCTGTTTTTT. Supplemented by reference TRBV7-3 and TRBJ2-2, the full variable domain reads GAGVSQTPSNKVTEKGKYVELRCDPISGHTALYWYRQSLGQGPEFLIYFQGTGAADDSGLPNDRFFAVRPEGSVSTLKIQRTERGDSAVYLCASSLTVPWNTGELFFGEGSRLTVL.

The chain has TRBV2 and TRBJ2-1, with 7 bases that match TRBD2. Per germline, CDR1 SNHLY and CDR2 FYNNEI. The CDR3 length is 13 residues. After removal of 6 bases from V and 5 bases from J, the junction contained 4 bases not matched to a gene. In DNA form, the CDR3 reads TGTGCCAGCAGGGGGGAGGGCCACAATGAGCAGTTCTTC. Protein sequence: CASRGEGHNEQFF. The variable domain in full, with the rest retrieved from reference TRBV2 and TRBJ2-1, is EPEVTQTPSHQVTQMGQEVILRCVPISNHLYFYWYRQILGQKVEFLVSFYNNEISEKSEIFDDQFSVERPDGSNFTLKIRSTKLEDSAMYFCASRGEGHNEQFFGPGTRLTVL.

The chain uses TRBV24-1 and TRBJ2-1; tentatively, D is TRBD2 (6 bases). Between the trimmed V and J ends, which lost 7 bases and 6 bases, there was a span of 15 bases. The germline V gene encodes CDR1 KGHDR and CDR2 SFDVKD. The CDR3 is 14 residues long. DNA of the CDR3: TGTGCCACCAGCGGGGCGGGACTTAGCAATGAGCAGTTCTTC. This gives the protein CATSGAGLSNEQFF.

In its sample, this clonotype was seen many times. This chain connects TRBV12-3 or TRBV12-4 to TRBJ1-5; D not certain. V lost 8 bases, J lost 6 bases, and 20 bases lay in between. CDR3 length equals 15 residues. In nucleotides, the CDR3 is TGTGCCAGCTGCATTGGTGGGGTAGTTGGTCAGCCCCAGCATTTT. As protein: CASCIGGVVGQPQHF.

The V call is TRBV5-4, the J call TRBJ2-3, with 7 bases fitting TRBD2. Germline V lookup: CDR1 SGHNT, CDR2 YYREEE (reference sequence). Trimming removed 3 bases from V and 3 bases from J; junction bases left unmatched: 10. The CDR3 is made up of 16 amino acids. The CDR3 coding sequence is TGTGCCAGCAGCTCAGGCGGGAGTCACCCAACAGATACGCAGTATTTT. Translation gives CASSSGGSHPTDTQYF.

This clonotype was observed a handful of times. The chain carries TRBV5-1 and TRBJ2-5; D not resolved. Trimming took 0 bases from V and 2 from J, leaving 8 bases between them. Germline V gene data show CDR1 as SGHRS and CDR2 as YFSETQ. This CDR3 is built from 14 residues. The CDR3 protein is CASSLGLIQETQYF. The CDR3 coding sequence is TGCGCCAGCAGCTTGGGACTGATTCAAGAGACCCAGTACTTC. The whole variable domain, filled in from reference TRBV5-1 and TRBJ2-5, reads KAGVTQTPRYLIKTRGQQVTLSCSPISGHRSVSWYQQTPGQGLQFLFEYFSETQRNKGNFPGRFSGRQFSNSRSEMNVSTLELGDSALYLCASSLGLIQETQYFGPGTRLLVL.

This clonotype was detected a few times. The V call is TRBV28, the J call TRBJ2-1; D possibly corresponds to TRBD2 (6 bases). CDR3 size: 14 residues. V lost 5 bases and J lost 9, with 17 bases in between. Per germline, CDR1 MDHEN and CDR2 SYDVKM. The CDR3 bases are TGTGCCAGCAGTATACCCGGGACTTCTAGTGAGCAGTTCTTC. Translated: CASSIPGTSSEQFF. Combining the CDR3 with reference TRBV28 and TRBJ2-1 gives the whole variable domain DVKVTQSSRYLVKRTGEKVFLECVQDMDHENMFWYRQDPGLGLRLIYFSYDVKMKEKGDIPEGYSVSREKKERFSLILESASTNQTSMYLCASSIPGTSSEQFFGPGTRLTVL.

This clonotype was recorded a few times. The chain is built from TRBV5-1 and TRBJ1-2, with D possibly TRBD1 on 6 matching bases. CDR1 is SGHRS, CDR2 YFSETQ, per germline. The CDR3 has 16 amino acids. The V gene lost 3 bases and the J gene lost 0 bases, with 15 bases spanning the gap. The CDR3 DNA follows: TGCGCCAGCAGCTGGCGGGGGGCCGAAACTAACTATGGCTACACCTTC. It yields the protein CASSWRGAETNYGYTF. Full variable domain (rest looked up from reference TRBV5-1 and TRBJ1-2): KAGVTQTPRYLIKTRGQQVTLSCSPISGHRSVSWYQQTPGQGLQFLFEYFSETQRNKGNFPGRFSGRQFSNSRSEMNVSTLELGDSALYLCASSWRGAETNYGYTFGSGTRLTVV.

The rearrangement joins TRBV28 to TRBJ2-7; the D call may be TRBD1 or TRBD2 (5 bases each). The CDR3 is 15 residues long. Deletions cut 5 bases from V and 7 bases from J, with 21 bases between. The V gene's germline CDR1 is MDHEN and CDR2 SYDVKM. The CDR3 protein is CASSPLGVGWGEQYV. CDR3 in DNA: TGTGCCAGCAGTCCCCTGGGGGTAGGCTGGGGAGAGCAGTACGTC.

This clonotype appeared a few times. The chain combines TRBV7-9 with TRBJ1-3; no clear D gene. CDR1 is SEHNR and CDR2 is FQNEAQ in the germline V gene (reference sequence). This CDR3 comprises 13 residues. V lost 5 bases and J 4 bases, leaving 9 bases between the germline ends. The CDR3 loop reads CASSPKVGNTIYF. The CDR3 nucleotides read TGTGCCAGCAGCCCTAAGGTCGGAAACACCATATATTTT. Full variable domain (rest looked up from reference TRBV7-9 and TRBJ1-3): DTGVSQNPRHKITKRGQNVTFRCDPISEHNRLYWYRQTLGQGPEFLTYFQNEAQLEKSRLLSDRFSAERPKGSFSTLEIQRTEQGDSAMYLCASSPKVGNTIYFGEGSWLTVV.

In this sample, this clonotype turned up a few times. In DNA, the CDR3 is TGCGCCAGCAGCGCAGTTGAGTGGTATAATGAAAAACTGTTTTTT. As protein: CASSAVEWYNEKLFF. This chain links TRBV5-1 with TRBJ1-4; D ambiguous. V lost 4 bases and J 4 bases, leaving 14 bases between the germline ends. This CDR3 is built from 15 residues. The germline V gene has CDR1 SGHRS and CDR2 YFSETQ.

The J gene is TRBJ2-1, the V gene TRBV5-1; 10 nucleotides match TRBD1. The CDR3 sequence is 15 residues long. Germline V lookup: CDR1 SGHRS, CDR2 YFSETQ. V lost 4 bases, J lost 4 bases, and 5 bases stayed unmatched. Here the CDR3 reads CASSGGQGIYNEQFF. DNA of the CDR3: TGCGCCAGCAGCGGGGGACAGGGGATTTACAATGAGCAGTTCTTC.